This T cell receptor (beta chain) was identified in a study of cytomegalovirus exposure and HLA in healthy donors. The PCR contained 60 Vbeta and 13 Jbeta primers. The data were produced by immunoSEQ multiplex PCR, yet TCRdb's version contains in-frame clones alone and is incomplete. There are 150,000 to 200,000 clones in the sample; about 80% occur only once, and around 2.2% lies in the top ten. This sequence originates from a man in his sixties in good health and CMV-seronegative. Specimen: PBMCs.

This CDR3 is CASSIGAGGPGNEQFF. As DNA, the CDR3 is TGTGCCAGCAGCATAGGAGCGGGAGGGCCGGGCAATGAGCAGTTCTTC. The genes are TRBV5-4 and TRBJ2-1; 10 bases align to TRBD2. V gave up 4 bases and J gave up 6 bases; unmatched junction bases: 10. The CDR3 totals 16 residues. Germline-derived CDR1 and CDR2 are SGHNT and YYREEE (reference sequence).